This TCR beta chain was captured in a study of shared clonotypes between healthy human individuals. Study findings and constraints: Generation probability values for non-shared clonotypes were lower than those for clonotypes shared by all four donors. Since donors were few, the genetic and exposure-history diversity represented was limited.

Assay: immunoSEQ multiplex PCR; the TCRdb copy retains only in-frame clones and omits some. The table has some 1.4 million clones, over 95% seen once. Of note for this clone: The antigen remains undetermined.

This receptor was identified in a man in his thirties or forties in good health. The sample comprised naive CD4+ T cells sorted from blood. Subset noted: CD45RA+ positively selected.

The CDR3 DNA follows: TGTGCCAGTACAGGGACAGCCCGAGAGACCCAGTACTTC. Amino acids: CASTGTARETQYF. This chain links TRBV19 with TRBJ2-5, with 7 bases that match TRBD1. Germline lookup yields CDR1 LNHDA and CDR2 SQIVND (reference sequence). This CDR3 is 13 amino acids long. After removal of 7 bases from V and 4 bases from J, the junction contained 6 bases not matched to a gene. Combining the CDR3 with reference TRBV19 and TRBJ2-5 gives the whole variable domain DGGITQSPKYLFRKEGQNVTLSCEQNLNHDAMYWYRQDPGQGLRLIYYSQIVNDFQKGDIAEGYSVSREKKESFPLTVTSAQKNPTAFYLCASTGTARETQYFGPGTRLLVL.